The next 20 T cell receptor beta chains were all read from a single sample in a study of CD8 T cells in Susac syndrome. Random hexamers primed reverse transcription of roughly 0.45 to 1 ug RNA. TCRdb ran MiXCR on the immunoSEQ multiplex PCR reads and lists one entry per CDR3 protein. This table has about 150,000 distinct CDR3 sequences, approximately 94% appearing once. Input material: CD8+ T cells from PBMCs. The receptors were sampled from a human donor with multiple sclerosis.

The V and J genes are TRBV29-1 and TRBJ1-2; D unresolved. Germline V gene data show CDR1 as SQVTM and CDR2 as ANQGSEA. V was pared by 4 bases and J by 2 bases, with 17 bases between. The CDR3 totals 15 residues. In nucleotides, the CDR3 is TGCAGCGTTGCATGGTATGCTCCACGAAACTATGGCTACACCTTC. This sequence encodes CSVAWYAPRNYGYTF.

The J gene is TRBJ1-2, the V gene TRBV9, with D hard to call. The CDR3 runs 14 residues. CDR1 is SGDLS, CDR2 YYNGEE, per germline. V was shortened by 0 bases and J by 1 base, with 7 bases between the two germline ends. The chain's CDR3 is CASSVGASNYGYTF. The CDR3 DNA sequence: TGTGCCAGCAGCGTAGGTGCGAGTAACTATGGCTACACCTTC.

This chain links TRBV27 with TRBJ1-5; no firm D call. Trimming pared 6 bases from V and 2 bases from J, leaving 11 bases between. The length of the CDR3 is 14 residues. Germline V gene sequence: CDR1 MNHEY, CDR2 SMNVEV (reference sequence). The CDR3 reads CASRPGSRNQPQHF. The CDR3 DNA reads TGTGCCAGCAGGCCCGGGTCCCGCAATCAGCCCCAGCATTTT.

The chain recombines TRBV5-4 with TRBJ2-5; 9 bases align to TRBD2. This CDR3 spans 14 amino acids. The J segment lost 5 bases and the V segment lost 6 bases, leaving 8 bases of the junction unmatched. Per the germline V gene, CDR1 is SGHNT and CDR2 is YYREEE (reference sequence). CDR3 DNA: TGTGCCAGCAAGCGCGGGGGGGCCTTTGAGACCCAGTACTTC. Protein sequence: CASKRGGAFETQYF.

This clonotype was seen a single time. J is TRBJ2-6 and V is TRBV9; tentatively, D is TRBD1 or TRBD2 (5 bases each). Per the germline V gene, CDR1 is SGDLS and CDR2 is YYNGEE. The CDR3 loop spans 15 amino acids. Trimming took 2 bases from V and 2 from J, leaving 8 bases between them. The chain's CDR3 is CASSVVGAGANVLTF. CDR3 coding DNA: TGTGCCAGCAGCGTTGTGGGGGCTGGGGCCAACGTCCTGACTTTC.

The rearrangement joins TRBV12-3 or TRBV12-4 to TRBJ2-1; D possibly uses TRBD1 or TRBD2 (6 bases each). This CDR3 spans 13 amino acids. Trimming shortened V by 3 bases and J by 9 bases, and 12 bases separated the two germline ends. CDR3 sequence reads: CASSFGGLGEQFF. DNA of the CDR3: TGTGCCAGCAGTTTTGGGGGGCTCGGTGAGCAGTTCTTC.

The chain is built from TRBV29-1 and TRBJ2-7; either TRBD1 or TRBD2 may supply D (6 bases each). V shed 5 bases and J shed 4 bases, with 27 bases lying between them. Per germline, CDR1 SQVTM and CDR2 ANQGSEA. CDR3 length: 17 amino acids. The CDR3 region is CSVTHSPGAGEIYEQYF. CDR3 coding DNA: TGCAGCGTTACCCACTCGCCGGGGGCAGGGGAGATATACGAGCAGTACTTC.

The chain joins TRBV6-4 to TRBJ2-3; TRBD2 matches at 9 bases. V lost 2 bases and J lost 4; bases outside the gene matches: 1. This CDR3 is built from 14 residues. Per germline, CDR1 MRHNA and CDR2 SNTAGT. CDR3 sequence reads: CASSDAGGPDTQYF. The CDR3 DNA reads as TGTGCCAGCAGTGACGCGGGGGGGCCAGATACGCAGTATTTT.

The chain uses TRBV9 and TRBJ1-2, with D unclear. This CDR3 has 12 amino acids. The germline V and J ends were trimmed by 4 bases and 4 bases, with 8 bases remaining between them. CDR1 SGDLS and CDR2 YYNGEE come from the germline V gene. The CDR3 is CASSLRPYGYTF. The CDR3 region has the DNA TGTGCCAGCAGCTTACGACCCTATGGCTACACCTTC.

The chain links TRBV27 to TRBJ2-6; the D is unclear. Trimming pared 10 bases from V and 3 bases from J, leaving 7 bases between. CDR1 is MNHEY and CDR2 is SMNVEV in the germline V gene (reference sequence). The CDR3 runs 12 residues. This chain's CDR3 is CATAGGANVLTF. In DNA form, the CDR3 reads TGTGCCACCGCAGGTGGGGCCAACGTCCTGACTTTC.

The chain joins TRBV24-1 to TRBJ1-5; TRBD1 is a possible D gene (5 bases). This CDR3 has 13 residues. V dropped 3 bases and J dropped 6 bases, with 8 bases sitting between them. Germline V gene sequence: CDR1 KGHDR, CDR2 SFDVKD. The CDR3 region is CATSDQGGQPQHF. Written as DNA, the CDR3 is TGTGCCACCAGTGATCAGGGCGGTCAGCCCCAGCATTTT.

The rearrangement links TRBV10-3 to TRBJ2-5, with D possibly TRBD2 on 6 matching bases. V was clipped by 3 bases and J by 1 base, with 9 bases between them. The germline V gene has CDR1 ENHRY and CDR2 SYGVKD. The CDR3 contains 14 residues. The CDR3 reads CAISDRDFQETQYF. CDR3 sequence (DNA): TGTGCCATCAGTGACCGGGACTTCCAAGAGACCCAGTACTTC.

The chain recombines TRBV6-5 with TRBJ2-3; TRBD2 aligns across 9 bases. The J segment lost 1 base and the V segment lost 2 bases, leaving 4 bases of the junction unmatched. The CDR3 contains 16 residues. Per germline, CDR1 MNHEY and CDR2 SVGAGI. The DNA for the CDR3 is TGTGCCAGCAGTTACGGGGTAGCGGGGGGCACAGATACGCAGTATTTT. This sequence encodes CASSYGVAGGTDTQYF.

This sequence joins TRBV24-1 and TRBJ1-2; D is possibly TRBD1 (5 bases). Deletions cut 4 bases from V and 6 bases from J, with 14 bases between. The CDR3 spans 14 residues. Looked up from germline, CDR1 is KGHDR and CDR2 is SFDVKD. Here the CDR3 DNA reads TGTGCCACCAGTGACCCCGACAGACGTCATGGCTACACCTTC. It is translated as CATSDPDRRHGYTF.

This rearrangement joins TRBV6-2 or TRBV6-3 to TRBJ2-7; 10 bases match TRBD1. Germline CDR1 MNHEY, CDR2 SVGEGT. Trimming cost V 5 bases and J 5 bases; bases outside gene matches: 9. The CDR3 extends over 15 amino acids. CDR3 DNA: TGTGCCAGCAGTGACCGGACAGGGGGGGCTAACGAGCAGTACTTC. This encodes CASSDRTGGANEQYF.

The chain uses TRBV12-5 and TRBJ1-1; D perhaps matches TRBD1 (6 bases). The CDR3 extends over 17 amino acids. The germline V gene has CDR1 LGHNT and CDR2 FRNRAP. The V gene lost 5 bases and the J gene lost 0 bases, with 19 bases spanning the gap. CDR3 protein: CASGVIQPGHVNTEAFF. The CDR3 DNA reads TGTGCTAGTGGTGTAATCCAACCGGGACACGTGAACACTGAAGCTTTCTTT.

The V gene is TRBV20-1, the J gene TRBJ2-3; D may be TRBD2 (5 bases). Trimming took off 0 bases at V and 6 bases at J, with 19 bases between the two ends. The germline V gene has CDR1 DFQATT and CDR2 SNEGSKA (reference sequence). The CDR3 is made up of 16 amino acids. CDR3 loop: CSARDRLGPSFDTQYF. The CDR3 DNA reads TGCAGTGCTAGAGATCGTCTAGGGCCTAGCTTCGATACGCAGTATTTT.

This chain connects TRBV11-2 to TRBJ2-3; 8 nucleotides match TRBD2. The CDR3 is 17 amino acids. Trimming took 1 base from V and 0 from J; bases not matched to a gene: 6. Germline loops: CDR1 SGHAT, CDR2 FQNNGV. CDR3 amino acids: CASSLVRERGSTDTQYF. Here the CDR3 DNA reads TGTGCCAGCAGCTTAGTCCGGGAGCGGGGGAGCACAGATACGCAGTATTTT. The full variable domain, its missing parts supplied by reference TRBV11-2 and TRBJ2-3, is EAGVAQSPRYKIIEKRQSVAFWCNPISGHATLYWYQQILGQGPKLLIQFQNNGVVDDSQLPKDRFSAERLKGVDSTLKIQPAKLEDSAVYLCASSLVRERGSTDTQYFGPGTRLTVL.

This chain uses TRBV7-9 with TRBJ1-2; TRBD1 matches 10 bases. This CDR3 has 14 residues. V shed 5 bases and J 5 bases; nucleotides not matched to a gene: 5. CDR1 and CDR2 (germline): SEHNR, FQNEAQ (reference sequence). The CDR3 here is CASSEGQGYYGYTF. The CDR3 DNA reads TGTGCCAGCAGCGAGGGACAGGGGTATTATGGCTACACCTTC.

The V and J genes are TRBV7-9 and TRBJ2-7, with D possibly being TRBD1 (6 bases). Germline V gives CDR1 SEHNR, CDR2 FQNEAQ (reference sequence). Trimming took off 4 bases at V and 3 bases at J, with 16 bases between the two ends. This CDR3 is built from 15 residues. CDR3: CASSSEQGVGYEQYF. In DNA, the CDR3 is TGTGCCAGCAGCTCAGAACAGGGTGTCGGCTACGAGCAGTACTTC.